Listed here are 8 T cell receptor beta chains from one sample, sequenced in a study of T-cell reconstitution after alpha-beta-depleted transplantation in children. For TCRbeta, the library was prepared with unique molecular identifiers. One entry per CDR3 protein, called by TCRdb with MiXCR from the PCR reads. The sample consists of just under 550,000 distinct CDR3 sequences, roughly 18% of them appearing once. The material was PBMCs from the stem cell graft donor, obtained from the stem cell graft. All receptors derive from a human donor who donated a stem cell graft to a child with acute lymphoblastic leukemia.

CDR3: CASSLLGDTEAFF. In nucleotides, the CDR3 is TGTGCCAGCAGTTTACTTGGGGACACTGAAGCTTTCTTT. The V call is TRBV12-3 or TRBV12-4, the J call TRBJ1-1, with unresolved D. The CDR3 length is 13 residues. Trimming took off 2 bases at V and 3 bases at J, with 7 bases between the two ends.

This clonotype has a handful of counts. The chain couples TRBV27 to TRBJ2-1, with D tentatively TRBD1 or TRBD2 (5 bases each). CDR3 length: 13 amino acids. V was shortened by 3 bases and J by 8 bases, with 11 bases between the two germline ends. CDR1 MNHEY and CDR2 SMNVEV come from the germline V gene (reference sequence). In DNA, the CDR3 is TGTGCCAGCAGTTTGGGTCGGGGCTATGAGCAGTTCTTC. It codes for CASSLGRGYEQFF.

This clonotype was seen a few times. This chain links TRBV6-5 with TRBJ1-2; D remains ambiguous. The CDR3 has 14 amino acids. Germline assignment: CDR1 MNHEY and CDR2 SVGAGI. V was pared by 2 bases and J by 5 bases, with 12 bases between. CDR3 DNA: TGTGCCAGCAGTTACCGGACGCCTCTTTATGGCTACACCTTC. It is translated as CASSYRTPLYGYTF.

The table lists this clonotype with many counts. This chain joins TRBV12-3 or TRBV12-4 and TRBJ2-7; a possible D gene is TRBD1 (5 bases). V lost 6 bases and J lost 3, with 18 bases in between. This CDR3 is 15 amino acids long. The CDR3 coding sequence is TGTGCCAGCAGCTCTATAACTATCGACAGCTACGAGCAGTACTTC. Its translation is CASSSITIDSYEQYF.

On this clonotype: A clone one base away is much larger, so this may be a read error. This rearrangement joins TRBV7-8 to TRBJ1-5; D uncertain. This CDR3 region has 16 residues. The V end lost 3 bases, the J end lost 2 bases, and 14 bases lay between the germline ends. Germline CDR1 and CDR2: SGHVS and FQNEAQ. CDR3 sequence reads: CASSLVHLQGNQPQHF. The DNA for the CDR3 is TGTGCCAGCAGCTTGGTACACCTACAAGGCAATCAGCCCCAGCATTTT.

V usage is TRBV2 and J usage is TRBJ1-6; TRBD1 is a possible D gene (6 bases). Trimming pared 6 bases from V and 0 bases from J, leaving 12 bases between. This CDR3 comprises 16 residues. CDR1 and CDR2 from the germline V gene are SNHLY and FYNNEI. The CDR3 region is CASRGDRPSYNSPLHF. CDR3 in DNA: TGTGCCAGCAGGGGAGACAGGCCCTCCTATAATTCACCCCTCCACTTT.

The chain uses TRBV20-1 and TRBJ2-3; perhaps TRBD2 as D (5 bases). The CDR3 contains 15 residues. V was clipped by 5 bases and J by 2 bases, with 17 bases between them. Germline V gives CDR1 DFQATT, CDR2 SNEGSKA (reference sequence). The chain's CDR3 is CSAYKPRDATDTQYF. CDR3 DNA: TGCAGTGCTTATAAGCCACGGGATGCCACAGATACGCAGTATTTT.

The CDR3 region is CASTSSPFGHNEQFF. In DNA form, the CDR3 reads TGTGCCAGCACCTCAAGCCCCTTCGGTCACAATGAGCAGTTCTTC. The rearrangement links TRBV11-2 to TRBJ2-1; D gene unclear. The length of the CDR3 is 15 residues. Germline V CDR1 and CDR2: SGHAT, FQNNGV. V dropped 7 bases and J dropped 5 bases, with 18 bases sitting between them.